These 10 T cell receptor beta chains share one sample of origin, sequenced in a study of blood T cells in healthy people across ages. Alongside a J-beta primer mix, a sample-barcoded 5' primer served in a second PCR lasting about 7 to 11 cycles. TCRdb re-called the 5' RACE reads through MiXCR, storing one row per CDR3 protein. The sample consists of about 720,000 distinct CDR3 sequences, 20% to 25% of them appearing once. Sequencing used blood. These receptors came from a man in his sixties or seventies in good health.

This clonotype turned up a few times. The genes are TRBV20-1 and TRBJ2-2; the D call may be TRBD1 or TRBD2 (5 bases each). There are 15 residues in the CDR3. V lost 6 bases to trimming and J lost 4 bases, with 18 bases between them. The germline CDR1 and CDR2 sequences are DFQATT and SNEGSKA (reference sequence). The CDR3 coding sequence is TGCAGTGCGGACGCCGGGACCGGATCCACCGGGGAGCTGTTTTTT. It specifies CSADAGTGSTGELFF.

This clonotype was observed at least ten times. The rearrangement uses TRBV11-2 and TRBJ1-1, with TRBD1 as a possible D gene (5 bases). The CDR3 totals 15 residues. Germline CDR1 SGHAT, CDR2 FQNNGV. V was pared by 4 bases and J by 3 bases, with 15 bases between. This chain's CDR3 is CASSSNIGTYTEAFF. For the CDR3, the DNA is TGTGCCAGCAGCTCTAATATAGGGACTTACACTGAAGCTTTCTTT.

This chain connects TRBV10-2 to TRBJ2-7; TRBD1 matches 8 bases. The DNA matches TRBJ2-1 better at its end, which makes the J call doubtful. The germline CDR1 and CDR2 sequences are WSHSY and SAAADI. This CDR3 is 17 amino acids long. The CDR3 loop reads CASKDLQTGTGGNEQFF. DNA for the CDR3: TGCGCCAGCAAGGATCTACAAACCGGGACAGGAGGGAATGAGCAGTTCTTC.

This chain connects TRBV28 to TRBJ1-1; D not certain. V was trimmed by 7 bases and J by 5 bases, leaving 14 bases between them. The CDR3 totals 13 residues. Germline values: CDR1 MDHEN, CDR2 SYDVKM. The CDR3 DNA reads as TGTGCCAGCACCAACACCCCGGGAACTGAAGCTTTCTTT. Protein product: CASTNTPGTEAFF. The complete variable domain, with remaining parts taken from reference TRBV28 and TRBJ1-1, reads DVKVTQSSRYLVKRTGEKVFLECVQDMDHENMFWYRQDPGLGLRLIYFSYDVKMKEKGDIPEGYSVSREKKERFSLILESASTNQTSMYLCASTNTPGTEAFFGQGTRLTVV.

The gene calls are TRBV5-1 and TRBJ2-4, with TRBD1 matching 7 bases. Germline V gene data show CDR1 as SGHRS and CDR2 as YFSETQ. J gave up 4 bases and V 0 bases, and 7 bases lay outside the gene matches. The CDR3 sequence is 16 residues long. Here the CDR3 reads CASSLGQGNDKNIQYF. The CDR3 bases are TGCGCCAGCAGCTTGGGACAGGGCAACGATAAAAACATTCAGTACTTC. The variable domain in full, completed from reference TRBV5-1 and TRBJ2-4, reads KAGVTQTPRYLIKTRGQQVTLSCSPISGHRSVSWYQQTPGQGLQFLFEYFSETQRNKGNFPGRFSGRQFSNSRSEMNVSTLELGDSALYLCASSLGQGNDKNIQYFGAGTRLSVL.

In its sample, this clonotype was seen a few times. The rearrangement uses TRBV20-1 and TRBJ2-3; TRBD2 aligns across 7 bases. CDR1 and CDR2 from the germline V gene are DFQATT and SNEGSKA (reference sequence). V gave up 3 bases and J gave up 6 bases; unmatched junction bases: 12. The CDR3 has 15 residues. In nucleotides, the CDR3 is TGCAGTGCTAGGACCCTAAGCGGGGTAGGGGATACGCAGTATTTT. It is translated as CSARTLSGVGDTQYF.

CDR3 sequence (DNA): TGTGCCAGCAGCCCTGGCCCCCCGGCCTACGAGCAGTACTTC. It encodes CASSPGPPAYEQYF. The V and J genes are TRBV14 and TRBJ2-7; no clear D gene. The CDR3 runs 14 residues. Germline V lookup: CDR1 SGHDN, CDR2 FVKESK. The V end was cut by 4 bases, the J end by 2 bases, with 12 bases between. The full variable domain, its missing parts supplied by reference TRBV14 and TRBJ2-7, is EAGVTQFPSHSVIEKGQTVTLRCDPISGHDNLYWYRRVMGKEIKFLLHFVKESKQDESGMPNNRFLAERTGGTYSTLKVQPAELEDSGVYFCASSPGPPAYEQYFGPGTRLTVT.

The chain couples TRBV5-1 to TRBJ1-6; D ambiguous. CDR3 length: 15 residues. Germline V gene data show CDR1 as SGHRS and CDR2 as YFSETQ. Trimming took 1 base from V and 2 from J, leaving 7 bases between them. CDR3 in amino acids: CASSLSGTYNSPLHF. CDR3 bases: TGCGCCAGCAGCTTGAGCGGAACCTATAATTCACCCCTCCACTTT.

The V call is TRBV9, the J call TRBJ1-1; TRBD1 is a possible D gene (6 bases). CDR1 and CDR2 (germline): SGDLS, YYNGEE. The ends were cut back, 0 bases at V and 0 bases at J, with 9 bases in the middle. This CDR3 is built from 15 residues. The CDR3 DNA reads TGTGCCAGCAGCGTAGGCTCAGGGGTGAACACTGAAGCTTTCTTT. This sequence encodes CASSVGSGVNTEAFF.

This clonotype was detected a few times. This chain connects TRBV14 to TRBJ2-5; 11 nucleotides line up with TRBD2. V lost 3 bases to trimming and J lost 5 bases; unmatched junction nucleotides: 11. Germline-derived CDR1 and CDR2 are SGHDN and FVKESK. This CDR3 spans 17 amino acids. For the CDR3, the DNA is TGTGCCAGCAGCCACCGGCTCCTAGCGGGAGGAAGGGAGACCCAGTACTTC. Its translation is CASSHRLLAGGRETQYF.